What follows are 27 T cell receptor beta chains derived from one specimen sequenced in a study of blood T cell repertoires in COVID-19 (dated by TCRdb to about 2020). Libraries came from the immunoSEQ multiplex PCR assay. TCRdb provides this immuneACCESS table in a form limited to in-frame rearrangements. Some clones are lacking; in checked studies, under half of them reflect an unresolved V gene, and why the rest are absent is not known. The sample table shows roughly 250,000 clones, and around four fifths are seen once. The top ten clonotypes cover 5% to 7% of the sample. Sequencing used peripheral blood. The receptor set was obtained from a woman in her sixties or seventies with active or convalescent COVID-19.

This chain joins TRBV29-1 and TRBJ1-2; TRBD1 aligns across 8 bases. Germline loops: CDR1 SQVTM, CDR2 ANQGSEA. V lost 6 bases, J lost 3 bases, and 12 bases stayed unmatched. The CDR3 runs 15 residues. CDR3 coding DNA: TGCAGCGTCGGGGCACGGGACAGGCCTTACTATGGCTACACCTTC. The encoded protein is CSVGARDRPYYGYTF.

This chain connects TRBV18 to TRBJ1-1; no firm D call. This CDR3 is 13 amino acids long. Trimming removed 3 bases from V and 1 base from J, with 6 bases in between. CDR1 is KGHSH, CDR2 LQKENI, per germline. CDR3 in amino acids: CASSPGQNTEAFF. The CDR3, as DNA: TGTGCCAGCTCACCTGGGCAGAACACTGAAGCTTTCTTT.

This clone was counted only a few times. The V and J genes are TRBV5-6 and TRBJ2-7; 7 nucleotides line up with TRBD2. The germline gives CDR1 SGHDT, CDR2 YYEEEE. Trimming cost V 4 bases and J 3 bases; bases outside gene matches: 1. CDR3 length: 12 residues. CDR3 nucleotide sequence: TGTGCCAGCAGCAGGACTAGCTACGAGCAGTACTTC. As protein: CASSRTSYEQYF.

This sequence joins TRBV4-1 and TRBJ1-3, with D possibly TRBD1 on 5 matching bases. The CDR3 is made up of 17 amino acids. Germline V CDR1 and CDR2: MGHRA, YSYEKL. Trimming took 0 bases from V and 0 from J, leaving 12 bases between them. As DNA, the CDR3 is TGCGCCAGCAGCCAAGAGGTTGGGGCGTACTCTGGAAACACCATATATTTT. Translation: CASSQEVGAYSGNTIYF.

This chain joins TRBV19 and TRBJ1-6; perhaps TRBD1 as D (6 bases). This CDR3 comprises 14 residues. Germline lookup yields CDR1 LNHDA and CDR2 SQIVND (reference sequence). V lost 5 bases and J lost 6, with 11 bases in between. For the CDR3, the DNA is TGTGCCAGTAGTTCAGGGGAGATTAATTCACCCCTCCACTTT. Its translation is CASSSGEINSPLHF.

J is TRBJ2-7 and V is TRBV2; 9 bases line up with TRBD1. Germline V gene lookup returns CDR1 SNHLY and CDR2 FYNNEI. V lost 11 bases and J lost 7; bases outside the gene matches: 9. The CDR3 spans 12 residues. CDR3: CAGGTGLWEQYF. CDR3 DNA sequence: TGTGCCGGGGGGACAGGGTTATGGGAGCAGTACTTC.

The chain carries TRBV5-1 and TRBJ2-1; TRBD2 matches at 11 bases. With V trimmed by 5 bases and J by 7 bases, 5 bases remained unmatched. The CDR3 extends over 14 amino acids. Germline V gives CDR1 SGHRS, CDR2 YFSETQ. CDR3 DNA sequence: TGCGCCAGCAGACTAGCGGGAGAGGGGAATGAGCAGTTCTTC. Its protein is CASRLAGEGNEQFF.

V gene TRBV5-1 combines with J gene TRBJ2-1; 11 bases are a match to TRBD2. This CDR3 has 16 amino acids. Looked up from germline, CDR1 is SGHRS and CDR2 is YFSETQ. J lost 5 bases, V lost 0 bases, and 4 bases had no gene match. CDR3 sequence: CASSLGGTSGHNEQFF. CDR3 DNA sequence: TGCGCCAGCAGCTTGGGGGGGACTAGCGGACACAATGAGCAGTTCTTC.

The sample holds one count of this clone. The CDR3 protein is CASSLAGENTEAFF. The CDR3 region has the DNA TGTGCCAGCAGCTTAGCAGGGGAGAACACTGAAGCTTTCTTT. This rearrangement joins TRBV7-8 to TRBJ1-1; weak D call: TRBD1 (5 bases). The germline CDR1 and CDR2 sequences are SGHVS and FQNEAQ. The V gene lost 0 bases and the J gene lost 1 base, with 6 bases spanning the gap. This CDR3 is 14 amino acids long. Looking up the rest from reference TRBV7-8 and TRBJ1-1 gives the full variable domain: GAGVSQSPRYKVAKRGQDVALRCDPISGHVSLFWYQQALGQGPEFLTYFQNEAQLDKSGLPSDRFFAERPEGSVSTLKIQRTQQEDSAVYLCASSLAGENTEAFFGQGTRLTVV.

This clone has just a few counts. The chain is built from TRBV3-1 (or the pseudogene TRBV3-2) and TRBJ2-7, with D perhaps TRBD2 (6 bases). Trimming left V 3 bases short and J 3 bases short, with 6 bases between. Germline CDR1 reads LGHDT; CDR2 reads YNNKEL (reference sequence). This CDR3 is 12 amino acids long. In nucleotides, the CDR3 is TGTGCCAGCAGCCAGGGACTCTACGAGCAGTACTTC. This encodes CASSQGLYEQYF.

This clone was recorded a few times. The chain employs TRBV7-9 and TRBJ2-5; a weak D match, TRBD1 (6 bases). Looked up from germline, CDR1 is SEHNR and CDR2 is FQNEAQ (reference sequence). The CDR3 runs 16 residues. V gave up 1 base and J gave up 1 base, with 13 bases separating them. CDR3 residues: CASSLEGTLTQETQYF. DNA of the CDR3: TGTGCCAGCAGCTTAGAAGGGACACTTACCCAAGAGACCCAGTACTTC.

The chain uses TRBV30 and TRBJ2-7; 9 bases map to TRBD2. Germline lookup yields CDR1 GTSNPN and CDR2 SVGIG (reference sequence). Losses at the gene ends were 5 bases for V and 3 bases for J; bases not matched to a gene: 2. This CDR3 has 12 amino acids. In nucleotides, the CDR3 is TGTGCCTGGGGACTAGCGAACTACGAGCAGTACTTC. It translates to CAWGLANYEQYF. The variable domain in full, with the rest retrieved from reference TRBV30 and TRBJ2-7, is SQTIHQWPATLVQPVGSPLSLECTVEGTSNPNLYWYRQAAGRGLQLLFYSVGIGQISSEVPQNLSASRPQDRQFILSSKKLLLSDSGFYLCAWGLANYEQYFGPGTRLTVT.

V usage is TRBV24-1 and J usage is TRBJ2-5, with 7 bases that match TRBD2. Germline CDR1 is KGHDR and CDR2 is SFDVKD. Trimming cost V 4 bases and J 4 bases; bases outside gene matches: 11. There are 16 residues in the CDR3. The CDR3 spells CATSDPLGIAGETQYF. In DNA form, the CDR3 reads TGTGCCACCAGTGACCCCCTCGGGATAGCGGGAGAGACCCAGTACTTC.

This clone was found a few times. The sample carries other DNA sequences with the same CDR3. This chain joins TRBV5-6 and TRBJ1-2; 8 bases are shared with TRBD1. The CDR3 loop spans 14 amino acids. Trimming cost V 0 bases and J 3 bases; bases outside gene matches: 1. CDR1 SGHDT and CDR2 YYEEEE come from the germline V gene. CDR3 in DNA: TGTGCCAGCAGCTTGGCAGGGGGCCACTATGGCTACACCTTC. Amino acid sequence: CASSLAGGHYGYTF.

CDR3: CASSLNRGDGYTF. The CDR3 coding sequence is TGTGCCAGTAGCTTGAACAGGGGAGATGGCTACACCTTC. V and J are TRBV19 and TRBJ1-2; 7 bases are shared with TRBD1. Germline V lookup: CDR1 LNHDA, CDR2 SQIVND (reference sequence). CDR3 length equals 13 residues. V lost 6 bases and J lost 6; bases outside the gene matches: 7.

J is TRBJ2-7 and V is TRBV5-4; tentative D call: TRBD2 (6 bases). V lost 5 bases and J 2 bases, leaving 23 bases between the germline ends. Per germline, CDR1 SGHNT and CDR2 YYREEE (reference sequence). The CDR3 extends over 17 amino acids. The CDR3 here is CASRAWGSSDLPYEQYF. The CDR3 bases are TGTGCCAGCAGAGCGTGGGGTTCTAGCGACCTACCCTACGAGCAGTACTTC.

The V call is TRBV5-1, the J call TRBJ1-1, with TRBD1 identical over 7 bases. The CDR3 length is 16 residues. With 4 bases clipped from V and 1 base from J, the junction kept 10 bases outside the gene matches. Germline CDR1 and CDR2: SGHRS and YFSETQ. The CDR3 region is CASSLDRHTSNTEAFF. The DNA for the CDR3 is TGCGCCAGCAGCCTGGACAGGCATACCTCGAACACTGAAGCTTTCTTT.

V gene TRBV18 combines with J gene TRBJ1-3; 7 bases agree with TRBD1. The germline gives CDR1 KGHSH, CDR2 LQKENI. This CDR3 is 15 amino acids long. Unmatched junction bases numbered 3, after V lost 2 bases and J lost 2 bases. The CDR3 protein is CASSPSGGTGNTIYF. CDR3 nucleotides: TGTGCCAGCTCACCATCAGGGGGGACTGGAAACACCATATATTTT.

The chain recombines TRBV19 with TRBJ2-5; TRBD2 aligns across 9 bases. The V gene end was trimmed by 3 bases and the J gene end by 5 bases; junction bases not matched to a gene: 10. CDR1 and CDR2 from the germline V gene are LNHDA and SQIVND (reference sequence). The CDR3 extends over 16 amino acids. The DNA for the CDR3 is TGTGCCAGTAGTATCCGGGGCAGCGGGGGGTCGGAGACCCAGTACTTC. Protein product: CASSIRGSGGSETQYF.

The table lists this clone with a count of one. The chain carries TRBV5-1 and TRBJ2-1; tentatively, D is TRBD1 (6 bases). The V and J ends lost 7 bases and 8 bases respectively, with 19 bases between them. Germline V lookup: CDR1 SGHRS, CDR2 YFSETQ. CDR3 length equals 14 residues. CDR3 coding DNA: TGCGCCAGCTCCGGGACACCTAACGAGGATGAGCAGTTCTTC. Its protein product is CASSGTPNEDEQFF.

The chain uses TRBV4-2 and TRBJ2-1, with D maybe TRBD2 (6 bases). The CDR3 has 14 residues. Per germline, CDR1 LGHNA and CDR2 YNFKEQ. Deletions cut 6 bases from V and 5 bases from J, with 14 bases between. The CDR3 DNA sequence: TGTGCCAGCAGTTTAGGACTACTCGACAATGAGCAGTTCTTC. Encoded protein: CASSLGLLDNEQFF.

The V call is TRBV5-1, the J call TRBJ2-4; possible D gene TRBD2, 6 bases. Trimming pared 2 bases from V and 8 bases from J, leaving 11 bases between. This CDR3 is built from 13 residues. Germline V gives CDR1 SGHRS, CDR2 YFSETQ. CDR3 DNA sequence: TGCGCCAGCAGCTTCGCGGAGGGGTACATTCAGTACTTC. Translated: CASSFAEGYIQYF. The variable domain in full, completed from reference TRBV5-1 and TRBJ2-4, reads KAGVTQTPRYLIKTRGQQVTLSCSPISGHRSVSWYQQTPGQGLQFLFEYFSETQRNKGNFPGRFSGRQFSNSRSEMNVSTLELGDSALYLCASSFAEGYIQYFGAGTRLSVL.

The V call is TRBV7-2, the J call TRBJ2-5; no definite D call. The V gene lost 1 base and the J gene lost 5 bases, with 11 bases spanning the gap. This CDR3 region has 14 residues. In germline, CDR1 is SGHTA, CDR2 FQGNSA. DNA for the CDR3: TGTGCCAGCAGCTTAGATGAGACTTTGGAGACCCAGTACTTC. Amino acids: CASSLDETLETQYF.

The CDR3 reads CASSFLAGGDIQYF. CDR3 DNA: TGTGCCAGCAGCTTCCTAGCGGGAGGGGACATTCAGTACTTC. The V and J genes are TRBV13 and TRBJ2-4; 12 nucleotides line up with TRBD2. The CDR3 length is 14 residues. Per the germline V gene, CDR1 is PRHDT and CDR2 is FYEKMQ (reference sequence). The trim removed 3 bases at V and 8 bases at J, leaving 2 bases unmatched. The full variable domain, rest sourced from reference TRBV13 and TRBJ2-4, is AAGVIQSPRHLIKEKRETATLKCYPIPRHDTVYWYQQGPGQDPQFLISFYEKMQSDKGSIPDRFSAQQFSDYHSELNMSSLELGDSALYFCASSFLAGGDIQYFGAGTRLSVL.

V is TRBV3-1 (or the pseudogene TRBV3-2) and J is TRBJ2-7, with D perhaps TRBD2 (6 bases). V lost 0 bases to trimming and J lost 8 bases, with 20 bases between them. Germline CDR1 and CDR2: LGHDT and YNNKEL (reference sequence). This CDR3 region has 16 residues. Written as DNA, the CDR3 is TGTGCCAGCAGCCAAGAGCCCTTGGGGGGACCAAGTAAGCAGTACTTC. Translated, it gives CASSQEPLGGPSKQYF.

The chain couples TRBV5-1 to TRBJ1-5, with D possibly matching TRBD1 (6 bases). CDR1 and CDR2 from the germline V gene are SGHRS and YFSETQ. Trimming pared 0 bases from V and 3 bases from J, leaving 7 bases between. The CDR3 spans 14 residues. CDR3 coding DNA: TGCGCCAGCAGCTTGGGACAGGACAATCAGCCCCAGCATTTT. Protein product: CASSLGQDNQPQHF.

This chain links TRBV6-5 with TRBJ2-3, with a possible D match to TRBD2 (5 bases). The CDR3 has 13 amino acids. V lost 2 bases and J lost 6, with 9 bases in between. The germline V gene encodes CDR1 MNHEY and CDR2 SVGAGI. DNA for the CDR3: TGTGCCAGCAGTTACCGACGGAGGGATACGCAGTATTTT. Its protein is CASSYRRRDTQYF.